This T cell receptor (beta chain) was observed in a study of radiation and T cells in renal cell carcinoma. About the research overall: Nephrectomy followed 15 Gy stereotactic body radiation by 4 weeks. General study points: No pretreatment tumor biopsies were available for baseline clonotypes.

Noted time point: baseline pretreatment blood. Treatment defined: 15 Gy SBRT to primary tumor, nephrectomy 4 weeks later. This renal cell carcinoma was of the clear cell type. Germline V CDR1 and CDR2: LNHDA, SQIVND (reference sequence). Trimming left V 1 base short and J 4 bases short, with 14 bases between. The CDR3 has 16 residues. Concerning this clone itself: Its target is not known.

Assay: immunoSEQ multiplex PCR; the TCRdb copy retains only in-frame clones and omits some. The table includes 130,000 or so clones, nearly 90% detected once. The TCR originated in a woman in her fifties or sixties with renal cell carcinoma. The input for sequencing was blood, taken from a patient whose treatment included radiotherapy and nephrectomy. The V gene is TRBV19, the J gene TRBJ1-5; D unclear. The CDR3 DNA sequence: TGTGCCAGTAGTATAGGTTATAAGGCCTTAAATCAGCCCCAGCATTTT. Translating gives CASSIGYKALNQPQHF.